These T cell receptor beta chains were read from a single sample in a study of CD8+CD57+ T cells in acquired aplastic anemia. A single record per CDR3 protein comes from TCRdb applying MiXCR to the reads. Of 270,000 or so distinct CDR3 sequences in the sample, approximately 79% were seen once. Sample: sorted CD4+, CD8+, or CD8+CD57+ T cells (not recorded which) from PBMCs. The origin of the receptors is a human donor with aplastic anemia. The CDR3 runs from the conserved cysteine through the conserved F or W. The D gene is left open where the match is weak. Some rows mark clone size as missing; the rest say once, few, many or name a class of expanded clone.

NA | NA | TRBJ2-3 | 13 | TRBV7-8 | TGTGCCAGCAGCTTCGGGGGCACAGATGCGAAGTATTTT | CASSFGGTDAKYF
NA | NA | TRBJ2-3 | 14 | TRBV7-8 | TGTGCCAGCAGCTTTCATCCAGATGCGGCAGCCCTTTATTTT | CASSFHPDAAALYF
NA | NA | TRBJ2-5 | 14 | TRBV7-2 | TGTGCCAGCAGCATAGGGACGGCCCGTGCCGCGGAGCTGTTC | CASSIGTARAAELF
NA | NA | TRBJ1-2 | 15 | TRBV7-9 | TGTGCCAGCTCCTGGGCGGATGAGGCGGACTTCGGCCCAACCTTC | CASSWADEADFGPTF
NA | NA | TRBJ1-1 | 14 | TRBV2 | TGTGCCAGCAGTTACTCAGCAGGGCGTACTGAAGCTTTCTTT | CASSYSAGRTEAFF
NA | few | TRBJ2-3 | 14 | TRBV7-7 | TGTGCCAGCAGCCCCACAGGAGCAAACGAGCAGTACTTCTTT | CASSPTGANEQYFF
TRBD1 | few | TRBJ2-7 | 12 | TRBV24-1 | TGTGCCATGGAGCAGGGGGAATACGAGCAGTACTTC | CAMEQGEYEQYF
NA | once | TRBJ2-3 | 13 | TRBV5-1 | TGCGCCAGCAGCTTGGGATCGGGGGAAGGGCAGTATTTT | CASSLGSGEGQYF
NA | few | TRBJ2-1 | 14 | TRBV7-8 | TGTGCCAGCAGCTTAACGGCAGGCTCCGATACGCAGTATTTC | CASSLTAGSDTQYF
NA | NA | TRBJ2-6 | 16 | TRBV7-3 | TGTGCCAGCAGCTTAGCGGGTGGCAACGGGGCCAACGGCCTGACTTTC | CASSLAGGNGANGLTF
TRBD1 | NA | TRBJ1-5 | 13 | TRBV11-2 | TGTGCCAGCAGCCAGACAGGGGGCGAGCCCCAGCATTTT | CASSQTGGEPQHF
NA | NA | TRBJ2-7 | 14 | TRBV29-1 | TGCGGCAGCGACTTACAGGGGGGGCCAGGGACGCAGTACTTC | CGSDLQGGPGTQYF
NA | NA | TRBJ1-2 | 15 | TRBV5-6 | TGTGCCAGCAGCTTGGAGGGGGTTCTAAGCTATGGCTACACCTTC | CASSLEGVLSYGYTF
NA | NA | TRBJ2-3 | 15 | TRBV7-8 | TGTGCCAGCAGCTTTAATCCAGAGGGCAGAGCCACTCCCTATTTT | CASSFNPEGRATPYF
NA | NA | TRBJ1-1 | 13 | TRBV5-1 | TGCGCCAGCAGCTTGGAGCTGAACACTGAAGCTTTCTTT | CASSLELNTEAFF
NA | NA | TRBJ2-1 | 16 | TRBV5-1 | TGCGCCAGTAGCTGGGGACGCAAGAACACGAGCGATGAGCAGCTCTTC | CASSWGRKNTSDEQLF
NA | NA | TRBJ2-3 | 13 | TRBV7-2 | TGTGCCAGCAGGCCCGGGGTCACAGCAACGCAGTATTTT | CASRPGVTATQYF
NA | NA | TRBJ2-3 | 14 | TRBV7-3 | TGTGCCAGCAGCTCAGGCCTTAGGGCGGAAGCAGTTCATTTT | CASSSGLRAEAVHF
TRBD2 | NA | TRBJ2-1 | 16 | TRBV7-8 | TGTGCCAGCAGCTTTCATCGAAGCGGGGGGGCCCTTTCGCAGTTCTTC | CASSFHRSGGALSQFF
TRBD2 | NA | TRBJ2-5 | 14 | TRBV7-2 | TGTGCCAGCAGCAGAGGGAGCGCGGGAGGGACCCAGTACTTC | CASSRGSAGGTQYF
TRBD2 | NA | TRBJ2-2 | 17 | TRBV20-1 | TGCAGTGCTAGACGCCTGACGGGAAGCGGGAATACCGAGGAGCTGTTTTTT | CSARRLTGSGNTEELFF
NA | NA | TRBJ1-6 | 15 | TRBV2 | TGTGCCAGCGGGGTCGGGAGAGGGGATACTCCGCCTCTTCACTTT | CASGVGRGDTPPLHF
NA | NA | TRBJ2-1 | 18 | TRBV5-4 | TGTGCCAGCAGCTTTCCTAGCGTGCCAGGGAGCTCCTACAATGAGCAGTTCTTC | CASSFPSVPGSSYNEQFF
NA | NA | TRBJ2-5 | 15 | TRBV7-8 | TGTGCCAGCAGCTCTAGCGCGGCTTGGACAGACACCCAGTACTTC | CASSSSAAWTDTQYF
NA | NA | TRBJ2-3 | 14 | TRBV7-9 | TGTGCCAGCAGCTTAGTACCCGGGGAGCTTATTTTTGAATTT | CASSLVPGELIFEF
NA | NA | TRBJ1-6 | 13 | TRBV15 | TGTGCCACCAAGGAGGGCTATAATTCACCCCTCCACTTT | CATKEGYNSPLHF
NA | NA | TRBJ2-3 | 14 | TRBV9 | TGTGCCAGCAGTGGTGAGGGAGGTCCCGACGCGCAGTATTTT | CASSGEGGPDAQYF
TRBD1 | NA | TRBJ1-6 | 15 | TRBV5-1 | TGCGCCAGCAGCTCGGACAGGGGCTATAATTCACCCCTCCACTTT | CASSSDRGYNSPLHF
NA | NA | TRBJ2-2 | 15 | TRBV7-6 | TGTGCCAGCAGCGTAGGATCATATGACTCCGCGGTCCAGTTTTTT | CASSVGSYDSAVQFF
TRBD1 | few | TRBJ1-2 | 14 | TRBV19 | TGTGCCAGTAACCCGGGACAGGGGGCCTCTGGCTACACCTTC | CASNPGQGASGYTF
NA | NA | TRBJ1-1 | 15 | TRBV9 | TGTGCCAGCAGCGTAGATCTCACAGCCAACACTGTTGCTTTCTTT | CASSVDLTANTVAFF
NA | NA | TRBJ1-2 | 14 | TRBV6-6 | TGTGCCAGCAATATGGGGGGACGGATCTATGGCTACACCTTC | CASNMGGRIYGYTF
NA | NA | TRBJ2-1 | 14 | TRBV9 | TGTGCCAGCGGTGCGACGTGGTTCTACAAGTACCAGTTCTTC | CASGATWFYKYQFF